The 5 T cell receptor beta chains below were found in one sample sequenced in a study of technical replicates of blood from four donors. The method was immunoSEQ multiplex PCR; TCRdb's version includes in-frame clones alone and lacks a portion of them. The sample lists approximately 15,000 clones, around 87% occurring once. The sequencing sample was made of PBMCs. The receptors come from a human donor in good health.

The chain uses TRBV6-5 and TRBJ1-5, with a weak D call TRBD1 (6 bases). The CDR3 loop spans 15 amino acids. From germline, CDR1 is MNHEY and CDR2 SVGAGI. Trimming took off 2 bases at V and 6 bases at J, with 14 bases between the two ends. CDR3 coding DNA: TGTGCCAGCAGTTACAGTGGGGGGGCGGGTCAGCCCCAGCATTTT. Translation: CASSYSGGAGQPQHF.

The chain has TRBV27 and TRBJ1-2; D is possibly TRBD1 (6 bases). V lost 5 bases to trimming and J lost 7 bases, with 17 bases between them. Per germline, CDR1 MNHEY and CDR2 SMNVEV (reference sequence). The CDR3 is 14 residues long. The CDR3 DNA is TGTGCCAGCAGTCCCGACGGACAGTCCCGTGGCTACACCTTC. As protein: CASSPDGQSRGYTF.

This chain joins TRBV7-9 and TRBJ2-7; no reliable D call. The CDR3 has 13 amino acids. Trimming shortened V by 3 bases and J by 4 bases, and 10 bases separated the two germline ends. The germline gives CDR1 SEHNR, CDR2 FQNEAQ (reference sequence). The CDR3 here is CASSLPGPYEQYF. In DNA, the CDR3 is TGTGCCAGCAGCTTGCCGGGTCCGTACGAGCAGTACTTC.

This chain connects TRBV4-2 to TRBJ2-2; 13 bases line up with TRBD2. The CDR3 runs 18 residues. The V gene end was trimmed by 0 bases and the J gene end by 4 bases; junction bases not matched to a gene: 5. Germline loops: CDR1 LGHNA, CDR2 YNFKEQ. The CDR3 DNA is TGTGCCAGCAGCCAAGATAGGACTAGCGGGAGTGGCACCGGGGAGCTGTTTTTT. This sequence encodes CASSQDRTSGSGTGELFF.

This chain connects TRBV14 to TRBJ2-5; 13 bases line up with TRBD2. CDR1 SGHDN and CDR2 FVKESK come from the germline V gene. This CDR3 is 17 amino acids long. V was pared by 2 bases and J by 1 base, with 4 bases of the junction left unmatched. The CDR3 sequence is CASSQLGLAGIQETQYF. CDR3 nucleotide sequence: TGTGCCAGCAGCCAATTGGGACTAGCGGGGATCCAAGAGACCCAGTACTTC.